The 29 T cell receptor beta chains below all came from one sample that was sequenced in a study of blood T cell repertoires in COVID-19 (dated by TCRdb to 2018 to 2021). Preparation of the library involved the immunoSEQ multiplex PCR assay. TCRdb re-hosts the immuneACCESS table, in-frame sequences only. Its copies lack some clones; in the studies checked, an unresolved V gene accounts for under half of them, and the cause for the rest is not known. The sample yields some 40,000 clones; approximately 86% were counted once. Of the sample, 20% is held by the ten largest clones. Sequencing was carried out using peripheral blood. These receptors came from a man aged 55-75 years with acute or convalescent COVID-19.

This clone was detected only a few times. The genes are TRBV18 and TRBJ1-1; D is uncertain. CDR1 is KGHSH and CDR2 is LQKENI in the germline V gene. V lost 3 bases to trimming and J lost 2 bases, with 4 bases between them. The CDR3 is made up of 12 amino acids. This chain's CDR3 is CASSPSNTEAFF. DNA for the CDR3: TGTGCCAGCTCACCTTCTAACACTGAAGCTTTCTTT.

V is TRBV6-8 and J is TRBJ2-4, with TRBD1 matching over 10 bases. The length of the CDR3 is 16 residues. CDR1 is MNHGY, CDR2 SAAAGT, per germline. Unmatched junction bases numbered 3, after V lost 2 bases and J lost 2 bases. The chain's CDR3 is CASSYMDRGSKNIQYF. As DNA, the CDR3 is TGTGCCAGCAGTTACATGGACAGGGGGTCCAAAAACATTCAGTACTTC.

The rearrangement uses TRBV6-4 and TRBJ2-1; 10 positions agree with TRBD1. The CDR3 contains 14 residues. Trimming removed 5 bases from V and 3 bases from J; junction bases left unmatched: 1. CDR1 is MRHNA and CDR2 is SNTAGT in the germline V gene. The CDR3: CASSRTGGYNEQFF. The CDR3 DNA reads as TGTGCCAGCAGTCGGACAGGGGGCTACAATGAGCAGTTCTTC.

In this sample, this clone turned up a few times. This chain connects TRBV28 to TRBJ1-4; D gene unclear. Trimming took 4 bases from V and 6 from J, leaving 9 bases between them. CDR3 size: 13 residues. CDR1 is MDHEN and CDR2 is SYDVKM in the germline V gene. The CDR3 sequence is CASSWTGDEKLFF. DNA of the CDR3: TGTGCCAGCAGTTGGACCGGGGATGAAAAACTGTTTTTT.

V is TRBV3-1 (or the pseudogene TRBV3-2) and J is TRBJ2-1, with 8 bases that match TRBD2. The length of the CDR3 is 14 residues. J was trimmed by 8 bases and V by 4 bases; bases with no gene match: 7. Germline CDR1 is LGHDT and CDR2 is YNNKEL (reference sequence). The CDR3 protein is CASSLLGRAHEQFF. The CDR3, as DNA: TGTGCCAGCAGCCTACTCGGGAGGGCCCATGAGCAGTTCTTC.

Here the CDR3 reads CASSLGRGNTEAFF. CDR3 DNA: TGTGCCAGCAGCTTAGGCAGGGGAAACACTGAAGCTTTCTTT. The chain couples TRBV7-2 to TRBJ1-1; perhaps TRBD1 as D (6 bases). V was cut by 1 base and J by 2 bases, with 8 bases left in between. Germline CDR1 and CDR2: SGHTA and FQGNSA. The CDR3 totals 14 residues.

J is TRBJ1-5 and V is TRBV27, with TRBD1 matching 10 bases. With 6 bases clipped from V and 6 bases from J, the junction kept 2 bases outside the gene matches. Germline CDR1 reads MNHEY; CDR2 reads SMNVEV (reference sequence). The CDR3 is made up of 13 amino acids. In DNA form, the CDR3 reads TGTGCCAGCAGAGGACAGGGGGGTCAGCCCCAGCATTTT. Amino acids: CASRGQGGQPQHF.

The chain combines TRBV6-5 with TRBJ2-1; D gene ambiguous. CDR1 and CDR2 from the germline V gene are MNHEY and SVGAGI. With 7 bases removed from V and 3 bases from J, the gap between germline ends came to 7 bases. The CDR3 has 12 residues. The CDR3 protein is CASTGFYNEQFF. The CDR3 DNA reads TGTGCCAGCACCGGTTTCTACAATGAGCAGTTCTTC.

V gene TRBV24-1 combines with J gene TRBJ1-1; maybe TRBD1 (6 bases). In germline, CDR1 is KGHDR, CDR2 SFDVKD. V lost 5 bases and J 6 bases, leaving 12 bases between the germline ends. The CDR3 loop spans 13 amino acids. The DNA for the CDR3 is TGTGCCACCAGTGTGACAGGTCGGGCTGAAGCTTTCTTT. Residues: CATSVTGRAEAFF.

The rearrangement joins TRBV5-6 to TRBJ1-1; D not resolved. The CDR3 consists of 14 residues. Trimming shortened V by 0 bases and J by 0 bases, and 6 bases separated the two germline ends. The germline V gene has CDR1 SGHDT and CDR2 YYEEEE. CDR3: CASSLDRLNTEAFF. Written as DNA, the CDR3 is TGTGCCAGCAGCTTGGACAGACTGAACACTGAAGCTTTCTTT. The full variable domain, its missing parts supplied by reference TRBV5-6 and TRBJ1-1, is DAGVTQSPTHLIKTRGQQVTLRCSPKSGHDTVSWYQQALGQGPQFIFQYYEEEERQRGNFPDRFSGHQFPNYSSELNVNALLLGDSALYLCASSLDRLNTEAFFGQGTRLTVV.

The J gene is TRBJ2-2, the V gene TRBV5-1; a weak D match, TRBD2 (7 bases). The CDR3 extends over 15 amino acids. Germline V gives CDR1 SGHRS, CDR2 YFSETQ. V gave up 4 bases and J gave up 0 bases, with 10 bases separating them. As DNA, the CDR3 is TGCGCCAGCAGCAGCGGGACAACGAACACCGGGGAGCTGTTTTTT. This codes for CASSSGTTNTGELFF.

The genes are TRBV5-1 and TRBJ1-1; D is possibly TRBD1 (6 bases). Germline CDR1 SGHRS, CDR2 YFSETQ. The CDR3 spans 14 residues. V gave up 5 bases and J gave up 2 bases, with 13 bases separating them. This CDR3 reads CASSSRGSNTEAFF. The DNA of the CDR3 is TGCGCCAGCAGTTCCAGGGGAAGCAACACTGAAGCTTTCTTT.

V and J are TRBV25-1 and TRBJ2-5; D call uncertain. From germline, CDR1 is MGHDK and CDR2 SYGVNS. The CDR3 has 13 residues. V was shortened by 6 bases and J by 0 bases, with 8 bases between the two germline ends. CDR3 sequence (DNA): TGTGCCAGCAGACCGACATACCAAGAGACCCAGTACTTC. Amino acids: CASRPTYQETQYF.

This chain connects TRBV10-1 to TRBJ2-1; 8 bases fit TRBD1. The germline V gene encodes CDR1 WNHNN and CDR2 SYGVQD (reference sequence). This CDR3 comprises 14 residues. V lost 0 bases to trimming and J lost 7 bases; unmatched junction nucleotides: 2. For the CDR3, the DNA is TGCGCCAGCAGTGAGTCCAGGGGGCGAAATGAGCAGTTCTTC. It codes for CASSESRGRNEQFF.

The gene calls are TRBV19 and TRBJ2-1; 10 positions agree with TRBD2. The germline gives CDR1 LNHDA, CDR2 SQIVND (reference sequence). V was pared by 7 bases and J by 6 bases, with 3 bases of the junction left unmatched. This CDR3 region has 13 residues. CDR3 amino acids: CASTSGGRNEQFF. The DNA for the CDR3 is TGTGCCAGTACTAGCGGGGGCCGCAATGAGCAGTTCTTC.

This clone was counted between two and nine times. The chain recombines TRBV10-3 with TRBJ1-6, with a weak D call TRBD1 (5 bases). V gave up 6 bases and J gave up 5 bases, with 14 bases separating them. The CDR3 loop spans 15 amino acids. The germline V gene has CDR1 ENHRY and CDR2 SYGVKD. The CDR3 coding sequence is TGTGCCATCAGGGGAAGACAGAATAATAATTCACCCCTCCACTTT. It translates to CAIRGRQNNNSPLHF.

The rearrangement joins TRBV27 to TRBJ1-1, with 7 bases matching TRBD1. This CDR3 is built from 13 residues. Germline CDR1 reads MNHEY; CDR2 reads SMNVEV (reference sequence). The junction had 5 bases not matched to a gene; V was cut back by 3 bases and J by 7 bases. The CDR3 is CASSFTGAVEAFF. CDR3 bases: TGTGCCAGCAGTTTCACAGGGGCGGTTGAAGCTTTCTTT.

The chain couples TRBV28 to TRBJ1-4; unclear D gene. CDR3 length: 14 residues. V was shortened by 8 bases and J by 0 bases, with 10 bases between the two germline ends. Germline V gene lookup returns CDR1 MDHEN and CDR2 SYDVKM. CDR3: CASAQPSTNEKLFF. The CDR3 nucleotides read TGTGCCAGCGCACAGCCATCAACTAATGAAAAACTGTTTTTT.

This rearrangement joins TRBV2 to TRBJ1-2; the D is unclear. Trimming pared 4 bases from V and 8 bases from J, leaving 20 bases between. The length of the CDR3 is 15 residues. Germline V gene sequence: CDR1 SNHLY, CDR2 FYNNEI. This chain's CDR3 is CASSAERTSGVGYTF. DNA for the CDR3: TGTGCCAGCAGTGCAGAACGGACCTCGGGAGTGGGCTACACCTTC.

V is TRBV7-8 and J is TRBJ2-5, with D hard to call. In germline, CDR1 is SGHVS, CDR2 FQNEAQ. The V end lost 5 bases, the J end lost 7 bases, and 11 bases lay between the germline ends. The CDR3 loop spans 12 amino acids. The CDR3 sequence: CASSPPPGTQYF. DNA for the CDR3: TGTGCCAGCAGCCCACCGCCCGGGACCCAGTACTTC.

This sequence joins TRBV5-1 and TRBJ2-1; TRBD2 might be the D (6 bases). Trimming pared 0 bases from V and 9 bases from J, leaving 10 bases between. Germline V gene sequence: CDR1 SGHRS, CDR2 YFSETQ. CDR3 length equals 13 residues. CDR3 amino acids: CASSLVVEGEQFF. CDR3 DNA: TGCGCCAGCAGCTTGGTCGTGGAGGGTGAGCAGTTCTTC.

This clone was detected only a few times. The genes are TRBV15 and TRBJ1-6; D possibly corresponds to TRBD1 (5 bases). The CDR3 contains 18 residues. Trimming took off 1 base at V and 8 bases at J, with 21 bases between the two ends. Germline values: CDR1 LNHNV, CDR2 YYDKDF (reference sequence). The CDR3 nucleotides read TGTGCCACCAGCAGAGCCCTAAGGACACTAAAGGGGCATTCACCCCTCCACTTT. Translation: CATSRALRTLKGHSPLHF.

This clone appeared a single time. The chain recombines TRBV19 with TRBJ2-1; TRBD2 aligns across 12 bases. The J segment lost 8 bases and the V segment lost 7 bases, leaving 9 bases of the junction unmatched. Germline V gives CDR1 LNHDA, CDR2 SQIVND (reference sequence). The CDR3 contains 15 residues. Here the CDR3 reads CASKTSSGRAHEQFF. CDR3 nucleotide sequence: TGTGCCAGTAAGACCTCTAGCGGGAGGGCCCATGAGCAGTTCTTC. Based on the CDR3 plus reference TRBV19 and TRBJ2-1, the full variable domain is DGGITQSPKYLFRKEGQNVTLSCEQNLNHDAMYWYRQDPGQGLRLIYYSQIVNDFQKGDIAEGYSVSREKKESFPLTVTSAQKNPTAFYLCASKTSSGRAHEQFFGPGTRLTVL.

The chain joins TRBV2 to TRBJ1-4; a possible D gene is TRBD1 (5 bases). This CDR3 comprises 14 residues. V lost 5 bases and J 7 bases, leaving 14 bases between the germline ends. Germline CDR1 SNHLY, CDR2 FYNNEI. CDR3 protein: CASSTIGRGEKLFF. The CDR3 DNA reads TGTGCCAGCAGTACTATTGGAAGGGGTGAAAAACTGTTTTTT.

The J gene is TRBJ1-2, the V gene TRBV10-2, with D perhaps TRBD1 (5 bases). Trimming pared 0 bases from V and 4 bases from J, leaving 12 bases between. Germline CDR1 is WSHSY and CDR2 is SAAADI. The length of the CDR3 is 15 residues. CDR3 protein: CASSESSGAGYGYTF. CDR3 nucleotides: TGCGCCAGCAGTGAGTCGAGTGGGGCAGGCTATGGCTACACCTTC.

The chain is built from TRBV28 and TRBJ1-3; 7 bases fit TRBD1. The CDR3 has 15 amino acids. Trimming removed 5 bases from V and 0 bases from J; junction bases left unmatched: 4. Germline lookup yields CDR1 MDHEN and CDR2 SYDVKM. CDR3 amino acids: CASSPGTVSGNTIYF. CDR3 in DNA: TGTGCCAGCAGTCCCGGGACAGTCTCTGGAAACACCATATATTTT.

This clone occurred once. This chain links TRBV28 with TRBJ2-7; 10 nucleotides match TRBD1. Losses at the gene ends were 4 bases for V and 3 bases for J; bases not matched to a gene: 3. Germline V lookup: CDR1 MDHEN, CDR2 SYDVKM. There are 14 residues in the CDR3. The CDR3 region has the DNA TGTGCCAGCAGTTACCGGGACAGGGGCTACGAGCAGTACGTC. Translated, it gives CASSYRDRGYEQYV.

This chain joins TRBV5-4 and TRBJ2-7; 10 nucleotides match TRBD1. This CDR3 region has 17 residues. Germline CDR1 reads SGHNT; CDR2 reads YYREEE (reference sequence). V trimming: 0 bases; J trimming: 4 bases; junction bases outside the gene matches: 10. This chain's CDR3 is CASSLAAGTGASYEQYF. In DNA form, the CDR3 reads TGTGCCAGCAGCTTGGCAGCCGGGACAGGGGCCTCATACGAGCAGTACTTC.

The V and J genes are TRBV3-1 (or the pseudogene TRBV3-2) and TRBJ1-6; unclear D gene. The CDR3 runs to 14 residues. The V end lost 1 base, the J end lost 8 bases, and 9 bases lay between the germline ends. From germline, CDR1 is LGHDT and CDR2 YNNKEL (reference sequence). The CDR3 nucleotides read TGTGCCAGCAGCCAAGGGGGAGAGGATTCACCCCTCCACTTT. Residues: CASSQGGEDSPLHF.